This TCR beta chain was sequenced for a study of vaccination and CD4 T cells after COVID-19. At the level of the study: With nine mild cases and one severe, convalescent patients were SARS-CoV-2 positive by nasal swab PCR.

Treatment reported: approximately nine-day PBMC culture with coronavirus spike peptide pools or control peptides (ViraFEST assay). Researchers used the Oncomine TCR Beta short-read assay to sequence DNA from cultured CD4+ T cells. TCRdb processed the PCR reads anew with MiXCR; each CDR3 protein has one entry. This sample has about 4,400 distinct CDR3 sequences, with roughly a fifth found just once. Note on this clonotype: The antigen is unknown.

The CDR3 totals 19 residues. Germline V lookup: CDR1 MGHDK, CDR2 SYGVNS. The V and J ends lost 3 bases and 7 bases, in that order; junction bases with no gene match: 19. Specimen: CD4+ T cells from blood, cultured in vitro. The source of this sequence is a human donor who had recovered from COVID-19. The genes are TRBV25-1 and TRBJ1-2, with 11 bases matching TRBD1. The CDR3 DNA is TGTGCCAGCAGTGATTCGATGCCCGGGACAGGGGGTTTGTTGGGTGGCTACACCTTC. Translation gives CASSDSMPGTGGLLGGYTF.